This passage covers 25 T cell receptor beta chains from one sample sequenced in a study of metastatic and nonmetastatic thyroid tumors (TCRdb year 2020). Before undergoing thyroid surgery, none of the patients had been given any kind of treatment. Library construction relied on PCR. Sequenced using an Illumina HiSeq 4000. The public reads were reanalyzed by TCRdb: fastp trimming at Q25, MiXCR alignment, in-frame beta chains only. The sample table records roughly 93,000 clones; 9.5% to 15% of these occur just once. The top ten clones comprise about 10% of the sample. Sequenced material: blood. These receptors originate from a female donor with papillary thyroid cancer or a benign thyroid nodule (not recorded which). Some clones in this sample may be carry-over from other donors' samples.

This clone was seen many times. This chain links TRBV19 with TRBJ1-1; TRBD1 matches at 7 bases. This CDR3 contains 15 residues. Germline CDR1 LNHDA, CDR2 SQIVND (reference sequence). J was trimmed by 6 bases and V by 8 bases; bases with no gene match: 15. In DNA, the CDR3 is TGTGCCAGTTCTGAGGTCGGCAGGGGGGTCCCTGAAGCTTTCTTT. Its protein is CASSEVGRGVPEAFF.

The chain carries TRBV30 and TRBJ2-7; 9 bases line up with TRBD2. This CDR3 spans 15 amino acids. The J segment lost 6 bases and the V segment lost 4 bases, leaving 13 bases of the junction unmatched. The V gene's germline CDR1 is GTSNPN and CDR2 SVGIG (reference sequence). CDR3 region: CAWIPYRTSAREQYF. DNA of the CDR3: TGTGCCTGGATCCCGTATCGGACTAGCGCTCGCGAGCAGTACTTC.

Many counts were recorded for this clone. V and J are TRBV28 and TRBJ2-3; TRBD1 aligns across 8 bases. CDR1 is MDHEN, CDR2 SYDVKM, per germline. V trimming: 6 bases; J trimming: 2 bases; junction bases outside the gene matches: 10. This CDR3 has 16 residues. CDR3 sequence: CASRFLGQGLTDTQYF. CDR3 nucleotide sequence: TGTGCCAGCAGATTTTTAGGACAGGGACTCACAGATACGCAGTATTTT.

This clone showed up many times. The chain uses TRBV28 and TRBJ1-6; 11 bases are a match to TRBD1. Germline assignment: CDR1 MDHEN and CDR2 SYDVKM. Unmatched junction bases numbered 10, after V lost 5 bases and J lost 16 bases. This CDR3 comprises 14 residues. CDR3 in DNA: TGTGCCAGCAGTCCCTGGACAGGGGGCGCCCAGCTCCACTTT. It translates to CASSPWTGGAQLHF. The complete variable domain, with remaining parts taken from reference TRBV28 and TRBJ1-6, reads DVKVTQSSRYLVKRTGEKVFLECVQDMDHENMFWYRQDPGLGLRLIYFSYDVKMKEKGDIPEGYSVSREKKERFSLILESASTNQTSMYLCASSPWTGGAQLHFGNGTRLTVT.

With respect to this clone: Since a much larger clone is just one base distant, this may be a read error. The CDR3 here is CASSFSCLVPYNEQFF. For the CDR3, the DNA is TGTGCCAGCAGTTTTTCCTGCCTAGTACCCTACAATGAGCAGTTCTTC. The V gene is TRBV27, the J gene TRBJ2-1; D ambiguous. Trimming took 3 bases from V and 2 from J, leaving 14 bases between them. Germline V gene data show CDR1 as MNHEY and CDR2 as SMNVEV (reference sequence). This CDR3 contains 16 residues.

The rearrangement uses TRBV5-6 and TRBJ1-1; 11 bases are a match to TRBD1. J lost 0 bases, V lost 1 base, and 5 bases had no gene match. The CDR3 covers 17 residues. Germline V CDR1 and CDR2: SGHDT, YYEEEE. This CDR3 reads CASSLKGQGVMNTEAFF. The CDR3 coding sequence is TGTGCCAGCAGCTTGAAGGGACAGGGGGTAATGAACACTGAAGCTTTCTTT.

This clone turned up a few times. A much larger clone differs by one base, so this may be a read error. This chain connects TRBV7-9 to TRBJ1-4, with TRBD1 matching over 7 bases. CDR3 length equals 15 residues. The V gene's germline CDR1 is SEHNR and CDR2 FQNEAQ (reference sequence). CDR3 sequence reads: CASSLPGQLNEKLLF. CDR3 nucleotide sequence: TGTGCCAGCAGCTTACCGGGACAGCTTAATGAAAAACTGCTTTTT.

Notes on this clone: A read error is possible here, since a much larger clone lies one base away. V gene TRBV7-8 combines with J gene TRBJ2-1; D is tentatively TRBD1 or TRBD2 (5 bases each). Germline CDR1 and CDR2: SGHVS and FQNEAQ. The CDR3 is 15 residues long. The CDR3 DNA is TGTGTCAGCAGCGCTCCAGGGACCGAGAACAATGAGCAGTTCTTC. Translated, it gives CVSSAPGTENNEQFF. The complete variable domain, with remaining parts taken from reference TRBV7-8 and TRBJ2-1, reads GAGVSQSPRYKVAKRGQDVALRCDPISGHVSLFWYQQALGQGPEFLTYFQNEAQLDKSGLPSDRFFAERPEGSVSTLKIQRTQQEDSAVYLCVSSAPGTENNEQFFGPGTRLTVL.

This clone occurred many times. The J gene is TRBJ2-2, the V gene TRBV19, with 15 bases identical to TRBD2. V gave up 7 bases and J gave up 4 bases; unmatched junction bases: 7. Germline V CDR1 and CDR2: LNHDA, SQIVND (reference sequence). This CDR3 has 17 residues. This CDR3 is CASTRTSGRVGTGELFF. DNA for the CDR3: TGTGCCAGTACCCGGACTAGCGGGAGGGTGGGCACCGGGGAGCTGTTTTTT.

The table lists this clone with many counts. This chain uses TRBV28 with TRBJ1-2; D is possibly TRBD1 (5 bases). The length of the CDR3 is 14 residues. V was trimmed by 3 bases and J by 2 bases, leaving 10 bases between them. The germline V gene has CDR1 MDHEN and CDR2 SYDVKM. CDR3 amino acids: CASSFVGGNYGYTF. The CDR3 nucleotides read TGTGCCAGCAGTTTTGTTGGGGGAAACTATGGCTACACCTTC.

This clone was detected ten times or more. The gene calls are TRBV18 and TRBJ1-5; D call uncertain. Germline CDR1 and CDR2: KGHSH and LQKENI. There are 13 residues in the CDR3. V lost 3 bases to trimming and J lost 8 bases, with 11 bases between them. This CDR3 is CASSPWPSKPQHF. CDR3 bases: TGTGCCAGCTCACCGTGGCCGTCCAAGCCCCAGCATTTT.

Ten or more counts support this clone. V is TRBV2 and J is TRBJ2-3; D possibly corresponds to TRBD2 (6 bases). The CDR3 length is 14 residues. Deletions cut 4 bases from V and 2 bases from J, with 10 bases between. The germline gives CDR1 SNHLY, CDR2 FYNNEI. Here the CDR3 DNA reads TGTGCCAGCAGTGTACGGAGGGACACAGATACGCAGTATTTT. Its protein is CASSVRRDTDTQYF. The variable domain in full, with the rest retrieved from reference TRBV2 and TRBJ2-3, is EPEVTQTPSHQVTQMGQEVILRCVPISNHLYFYWYRQILGQKVEFLVSFYNNEISEKSEIFDDQFSVERPDGSNFTLKIRSTKLEDSAMYFCASSVRRDTDTQYFGPGTRLTVL.

Worth noting for this clone: This may be a read error, as it is one base from a much larger clone. Additional DNA sequences in this sample encode the identical CDR3. J is TRBJ1-1 and V is TRBV5-4; D might be TRBD1 (5 bases). There are 13 residues in the CDR3. Germline V gives CDR1 SGHNT, CDR2 YYREEE (reference sequence). The V gene lost 4 bases and the J gene lost 4 bases, with 11 bases spanning the gap. In nucleotides, the CDR3 is TGTGCCAGCAGCGCAGGTAGGGGCACTGAAGCTTTCTTT. This codes for CASSAGRGTEAFF.

This chain joins TRBV11-3 and TRBJ1-2, with D possibly TRBD1 on 6 matching bases. Germline assignment: CDR1 SGHNT and CDR2 YENEEA. Trimming left V 8 bases short and J 3 bases short, with 10 bases between. This CDR3 has 12 amino acids. In nucleotides, the CDR3 is TGTGCCAGCTCAGGGGTTCACTATGGCTACACCTTC. This codes for CASSGVHYGYTF.

The table lists this clone with a few counts. The chain carries TRBV27 and TRBJ2-7; a possible D gene is TRBD1 (5 bases). Trimming left V 2 bases short and J 0 bases short, with 8 bases between. Germline V gene lookup returns CDR1 MNHEY and CDR2 SMNVEV (reference sequence). The length of the CDR3 is 14 residues. CDR3 DNA: TGTGCCAGCAGTTTAAGGCAGGGCTCCTACGAGCAGTACTTC. Translation gives CASSLRQGSYEQYF.

This clone was recorded many times. CDR3: CASSLDRGSHEQYF. Written as DNA, the CDR3 is TGTGCCAGCAGCTTAGATCGTGGGAGCCACGAGCAGTACTTC. The chain uses TRBV11-3 and TRBJ2-7; tentative D call: TRBD2 (5 bases). CDR1 is SGHNT and CDR2 is YENEEA in the germline V gene. V was shortened by 0 bases and J by 5 bases, with 11 bases between the two germline ends. There are 14 residues in the CDR3.

This clone was counted many times. This chain joins TRBV4-3 and TRBJ2-1, with a tentative D call TRBD2 (7 bases). Germline-derived CDR1 and CDR2 are LGHNA and YSLEER. The V gene lost 0 bases and the J gene lost 8 bases, with 17 bases spanning the gap. This CDR3 region has 16 residues. CDR3 coding DNA: TGCGCCAGCAGCCAAGAGCACGGTGGGGGGGGCTATGAGCAGTTCTTC. Its translation is CASSQEHGGGGYEQFF.

This clone was detected ten times or more. The rearrangement links TRBV24-1 to TRBJ2-1; D tentatively fits TRBD1 or TRBD2 (5 bases each). Trimming took 5 bases from V and 12 from J, leaving 10 bases between them. Germline V CDR1 and CDR2: KGHDR, SFDVKD. There are 11 residues in the CDR3. CDR3 residues: CATSVGERQFF. The CDR3 DNA is TGTGCCACCAGTGTAGGGGAGAGGCAGTTCTTC.

With regard to this clone: It may be a read error: a sequence one base away is much more abundant. Because the CDR3's place on the DNA is in doubt, the DNA is left out and the CDR3 is given as listed by TCRdb. This sequence joins TRBV9 and TRBJ2-6; TRBD1 is taken as the D call from the table, unchecked against the DNA. Germline values: CDR1 SGDLS, CDR2 YYNGEE. Ends included, the CDR3 has 17 residues. CDR3 region: CASSVGQGAAGANVPTF.

In this sample, this clone turned up many times. V gene TRBV6-2 or TRBV6-3 combines with J gene TRBJ2-7; 8 bases map to TRBD1. The V and J ends lost 5 bases and 5 bases, in that order; junction bases with no gene match: 11. Germline V gives CDR1 MNHEY, CDR2 SVGEGT. The length of the CDR3 is 15 residues. Here the CDR3 DNA reads TGTGCCAGCAGTCACCACGGGGACAGGTCCGACGAGCAGTACTTC. Translating it yields CASSHHGDRSDEQYF.

Many counts were recorded for this clone. The J gene is TRBJ1-5, the V gene TRBV5-4, with TRBD1 matching 7 bases. This CDR3 is built from 14 residues. The germline V gene has CDR1 SGHNT and CDR2 YYREEE (reference sequence). The V and J ends lost 5 bases and 4 bases, in that order; junction bases with no gene match: 6. The CDR3 region is CASSLQGTNQPQHF. CDR3 DNA: TGTGCCAGCAGTTTACAGGGGACGAATCAGCCCCAGCATTTT.

This clone was observed at least ten times. This sequence joins TRBV4-3 and TRBJ1-1; TRBD1 might be the D (6 bases). The germline V gene has CDR1 LGHNA and CDR2 YSLEER. The V end lost 1 base, the J end lost 10 bases, and 22 bases lay between the germline ends. CDR3 length: 16 residues. The CDR3 nucleotides are TGCGCCAGCAGCCAAGTAGGGACACCGTCCGACTTTGGAGCTTTCTTT. It translates to CASSQVGTPSDFGAFF.

This clone showed up many times. The genes are TRBV5-8 and TRBJ2-7; 7 nucleotides match TRBD1. The V segment lost 3 bases and the J segment 1 base; nucleotides outside the gene matches: 4. CDR1 and CDR2 from the germline V gene are SGHTS and YDEGEE. The CDR3 has 14 amino acids. The CDR3 sequence: CASSSPGQSYEQYF. In nucleotides, the CDR3 is TGTGCCAGCAGCTCGCCGGGACAGTCCTACGAGCAGTACTTC.

The chain is built from TRBV6-1 and TRBJ2-7, with 8 bases lining up with TRBD2. CDR1 and CDR2 from the germline V gene are MNHNS and SASEGT. V trimming: 2 bases; J trimming: 0 bases; junction bases outside the gene matches: 3. The CDR3 spans 15 residues. The CDR3 nucleotides are TGTGCCAGCAGTGAACAGGGGACTAGCTCCTACGAGCAGTACTTC. Translated: CASSEQGTSSYEQYF.

This clone was seen many times. The chain joins TRBV6-2 or TRBV6-3 to TRBJ1-5; 9 bases line up with TRBD1. This CDR3 region has 15 residues. Germline assignment: CDR1 MNHEY and CDR2 SVGEGT. Trimming took 2 bases from V and 5 from J; bases not matched to a gene: 4. CDR3 in amino acids: CASSYLDRGDQPQHF. The DNA for the CDR3 is TGTGCCAGCAGTTACCTGGACAGGGGAGATCAGCCCCAGCATTTT.